This entry concerns a single T cell receptor (beta chain). Noted treatment: treatment-naive control, cytoreductive nephrectomy. The patient's renal cell carcinoma had clear cell pathology. The entry originates in a study of radiation and T cells in renal cell carcinoma. Sequencing was performed with immunoSEQ multiplex PCR; in TCRdb, only in-frame clones are kept and a portion is missing. The repertoire holds about 15,000 clones, with around 58% as singletons. The length of the CDR3 is 15 residues. CDR1 KGHSH and CDR2 LQKENI come from the germline V gene. V shed 3 bases and J shed 2 bases, with 13 bases lying between them.

The sequence came from a man over 45 with renal cell carcinoma. The sequences come from tumor tissue, collected from a patient whose treatment was nephrectomy without radiotherapy. The rearrangement joins TRBV18 to TRBJ2-5; the D gene is possibly TRBD1 (6 bases). This CDR3 is CASSPISGAQETQYF. The DNA of the CDR3 is TGTGCCAGCTCACCGATTTCAGGGGCGCAAGAGACCCAGTACTTC.